Following are 24 T cell receptor beta chains from one sample sequenced in a study of OX40 agonist ivuxolimab in advanced cancers. Using immunoSEQ multiplex PCR, the repertoire was profiled, and TCRdb retains in-frame clones only, with some absent. The data hold around 80,000 clones, with approximately 83% observed a single time. This specimen consisted of CD4+ or CD8+ T cells sorted from blood, obtained in a trial of the OX40 agonist ivuxolimab. These receptor sequences come from an adult with an advanced solid tumor such as melanoma, head and neck, liver or kidney cancer.

The chain employs TRBV18 and TRBJ2-2, with 9 bases matching TRBD1. The CDR3 loop spans 15 amino acids. Germline assignment: CDR1 KGHSH and CDR2 LQKENI. V lost 3 bases and J lost 6; bases outside the gene matches: 5. The CDR3 coding sequence is TGTGCCAGCTCACCGGGGACAGGGATCGCCGGGGAGCTGTTTTTT. This codes for CASSPGTGIAGELFF. Filled out from reference TRBV18 and TRBJ2-2, the complete variable domain reads NAGVMQNPRHLVRRRGQEARLRCSPMKGHSHVYWYRQLPEEGLKFMVYLQKENIIDESGMPKERFSAEFPKEGPSILRIQQVVRGDSAAYFCASSPGTGIAGELFFGEGSRLTVL.

This chain connects TRBV7-3 to TRBJ2-1; 12 nucleotides align to TRBD2. After removal of 5 bases from V and 5 bases from J, the junction contained 4 bases not matched to a gene. CDR3 size: 15 residues. Germline loops: CDR1 SGHTA, CDR2 FQGTGA. In DNA form, the CDR3 reads TGTGCCAGCAGCGCAAGACTAGCGGGAGACAATGAGCAGTTCTTC. This translates into CASSARLAGDNEQFF. Complete variable domain (other parts from reference TRBV7-3 and TRBJ2-1): GAGVSQTPSNKVTEKGKYVELRCDPISGHTALYWYRQSLGQGPEFLIYFQGTGAADDSGLPNDRFFAVRPEGSVSTLKIQRTERGDSAVYLCASSARLAGDNEQFFGPGTRLTVL.

The genes are TRBV9 and TRBJ1-3, with D perhaps matching TRBD1 (6 bases). The CDR3 contains 18 residues. CDR1 SGDLS and CDR2 YYNGEE come from the germline V gene. V was trimmed by 0 bases and J by 6 bases, leaving 22 bases between them. The chain's CDR3 is CASSVAMGQGSPENTIYF. CDR3 bases: TGTGCCAGCAGCGTAGCAATGGGCCAGGGGAGTCCCGAAAACACCATATATTTT.

The chain has TRBV30 and TRBJ1-1, with TRBD1 matching over 12 bases. The V gene's germline CDR1 is GTSNPN and CDR2 SVGIG (reference sequence). The length of the CDR3 is 18 residues. Trimming cost V 2 bases and J 0 bases; bases outside gene matches: 10. As DNA, the CDR3 is TGTGCCTGGAGTCCAACTCCGGGACAGGGGGCCATGAACACTGAAGCTTTCTTT. Its protein is CAWSPTPGQGAMNTEAFF.

The CDR3 DNA is TGTGCCAGCACCAACGGTTTGGCCCCTAGCACAGATACGCAGTATTTT. This sequence encodes CASTNGLAPSTDTQYF. V is TRBV9 and J is TRBJ2-3, with D unresolved. This CDR3 has 16 amino acids. Per the germline V gene, CDR1 is SGDLS and CDR2 is YYNGEE. V lost 6 bases, J lost 0 bases, and 17 bases lay in between.

V and J are TRBV7-9 and TRBJ1-3; D perhaps matches TRBD1 (5 bases). This CDR3 has 16 amino acids. V was cut by 5 bases and J by 0 bases, with 14 bases left in between. The germline V gene has CDR1 SEHNR and CDR2 FQNEAQ (reference sequence). DNA of the CDR3: TGTGCCAGCAGCACAACCCAGGGCTACTCTGGAAACACCATATATTTT. Translated, it gives CASSTTQGYSGNTIYF.

This chain joins TRBV6-1 and TRBJ2-5; D remains ambiguous. The V and J ends lost 8 bases and 2 bases respectively, with 9 bases between them. This CDR3 spans 12 amino acids. The V gene's germline CDR1 is MNHNS and CDR2 SASEGT. The CDR3 DNA follows: TGTGCCAGCGTCGGGTCTCAAGAGACCCAGTACTTC. This translates into CASVGSQETQYF.

The chain carries TRBV5-1 and TRBJ2-1; TRBD2 is a possible D gene (6 bases). The CDR3 is made up of 15 amino acids. V was clipped by 2 bases and J by 8 bases, with 17 bases between them. The V gene's germline CDR1 is SGHRS and CDR2 YFSETQ. CDR3 region: CASSLGVGGVDEQFF. DNA of the CDR3: TGCGCCAGCAGCTTAGGGGTGGGCGGGGTTGATGAGCAGTTCTTC.

The V and J genes are TRBV27 and TRBJ1-5; D perhaps matches TRBD1 (6 bases). Trimming took off 3 bases at V and 3 bases at J, with 9 bases between the two ends. The CDR3 runs to 14 residues. Looked up from germline, CDR1 is MNHEY and CDR2 is SMNVEV (reference sequence). CDR3 region: CASSFQGNNQPQHF. In nucleotides, the CDR3 is TGTGCCAGCAGTTTTCAGGGGAACAATCAGCCCCAGCATTTT.

This clone was found once. The rearrangement uses TRBV29-1 and TRBJ1-2, with 7 bases that match TRBD1. In germline, CDR1 is SQVTM, CDR2 ANQGSEA. The CDR3 covers 11 residues. V was clipped by 6 bases and J by 4 bases; unmatched bases: 2. The CDR3 DNA follows: TGCAGCGTCGGGGACAGCTATGGCTACACCTTC. Translated, it gives CSVGDSYGYTF.

The chain employs TRBV4-1 and TRBJ1-6, with D perhaps TRBD1 (6 bases). The CDR3 has 13 residues. V was shortened by 0 bases and J by 9 bases, with 6 bases between the two germline ends. The V gene's germline CDR1 is MGHRA and CDR2 YSYEKL. CDR3 coding DNA: TGCGCCAGCAGCCAAGACAGGGGTTCACCCCTCCACTTT. Translated, it gives CASSQDRGSPLHF.

This chain links TRBV7-8 with TRBJ2-5; TRBD1 matches at 7 bases. CDR1 and CDR2 from the germline V gene are SGHVS and FQNEAQ. The CDR3 sequence is 15 residues long. Trimming removed 4 bases from V and 2 bases from J; junction bases left unmatched: 7. CDR3 bases: TGTGCCAGCAGCTCCGCCGGGACAGCACAAGAGACCCAGTACTTC. It codes for CASSSAGTAQETQYF. Full variable domain (outside the CDR3, taken from reference TRBV7-8 and TRBJ2-5): GAGVSQSPRYKVAKRGQDVALRCDPISGHVSLFWYQQALGQGPEFLTYFQNEAQLDKSGLPSDRFFAERPEGSVSTLKIQRTQQEDSAVYLCASSSAGTAQETQYFGPGTRLLVL.

This clone came up once. This sequence joins TRBV30 and TRBJ1-1; 8 positions agree with TRBD1. The V gene's germline CDR1 is GTSNPN and CDR2 SVGIG (reference sequence). CDR3 size: 15 residues. With V trimmed by 2 bases and J by 9 bases, 14 bases remained unmatched. CDR3 amino acids: CAWSFGQGAPPQAFF. The DNA of the CDR3 is TGTGCCTGGAGTTTTGGCCAGGGGGCGCCACCGCAAGCTTTCTTT.

In its sample, this clone was seen once. This chain links TRBV6-4 with TRBJ2-7, with D possibly being TRBD1 (5 bases). Germline CDR1 MRHNA, CDR2 SNTAGT. V was cut by 1 base and J by 2 bases, with 6 bases left in between. The CDR3 is made up of 13 amino acids. CDR3 sequence: CASSDLTAYEQYF. CDR3 DNA: TGTGCCAGCAGTGACTTGACAGCCTACGAGCAGTACTTC.

The chain has TRBV2 and TRBJ2-5, with 7 bases matching TRBD1. The germline CDR1 and CDR2 sequences are SNHLY and FYNNEI. The CDR3 extends over 13 amino acids. V was pared by 11 bases and J by 2 bases, with 8 bases of the junction left unmatched. The DNA of the CDR3 is TGTGCCTCCCAACAGGGGCGGCAAGAGACCCAGTACTTC. Its protein is CASQQGRQETQYF.

In this sample, this clone turned up a few times. J is TRBJ1-6 and V is TRBV18; D is perhaps TRBD1 (5 bases). The CDR3 consists of 13 residues. V lost 2 bases and J 8 bases, leaving 7 bases between the germline ends. CDR1 and CDR2 from the germline V gene are KGHSH and LQKENI. The CDR3 DNA reads as TGTGCCAGCTCACCAATGGGGGATTCACCCCTCCACTTT. It codes for CASSPMGDSPLHF. The variable domain in full, completed from reference TRBV18 and TRBJ1-6, reads NAGVMQNPRHLVRRRGQEARLRCSPMKGHSHVYWYRQLPEEGLKFMVYLQKENIIDESGMPKERFSAEFPKEGPSILRIQQVVRGDSAAYFCASSPMGDSPLHFGNGTRLTVT.

The chain links TRBV27 to TRBJ2-5; the match to TRBD1 covers 7 bases. Unmatched junction bases numbered 4, after V lost 0 bases and J lost 6 bases. The CDR3 sequence is 14 residues long. CDR1 and CDR2 from the germline V gene are MNHEY and SMNVEV (reference sequence). The CDR3: CASSLSRGTKTQYF. As DNA, the CDR3 is TGTGCCAGCAGTTTATCCAGGGGGACGAAGACCCAGTACTTC.

The chain couples TRBV7-2 to TRBJ1-2; maybe TRBD1 (6 bases). From germline, CDR1 is SGHTA and CDR2 FQGNSA. The CDR3 runs 14 residues. V lost 5 bases and J 4 bases, leaving 14 bases between the germline ends. CDR3 in DNA: TGTGCCAGCAGCCCCCGGGACAATTCCTATGGCTACACCTTC. This translates into CASSPRDNSYGYTF.

With respect to this clone: Different DNA sequences within this sample yield the same CDR3. The rearrangement uses TRBV19 and TRBJ2-7; a weak D match, TRBD1 (6 bases). Germline CDR1 is LNHDA and CDR2 is SQIVND (reference sequence). The CDR3 has 13 residues. V was cut by 3 bases and J by 0 bases, with 6 bases left in between. DNA for the CDR3: TGTGCCAGTAGTATGGACAGCTCCTACGAGCAGTACTTC. Protein sequence: CASSMDSSYEQYF.

The CDR3 loop reads CARSQGMNTEAFF. For the CDR3, the DNA is TGTGCCAGATCACAGGGGATGAACACTGAAGCTTTCTTT. J is TRBJ1-1 and V is TRBV2, with 7 bases fitting TRBD1. The trim removed 9 bases at V and 0 bases at J, leaving 4 bases unmatched. The germline V gene has CDR1 SNHLY and CDR2 FYNNEI. The CDR3 length is 13 residues.

This rearrangement joins TRBV7-2 to TRBJ1-2, with 7 bases lining up with TRBD1. The J segment lost 0 bases and the V segment lost 5 bases, leaving 12 bases of the junction unmatched. Per the germline V gene, CDR1 is SGHTA and CDR2 is FQGNSA. The CDR3 has 17 residues. As DNA, the CDR3 is TGTGCCAGCAGCCCACAAACAGGGGCCTTGGCTAACTATGGCTACACCTTC. Residues: CASSPQTGALANYGYTF.

V usage is TRBV5-1 and J usage is TRBJ2-7; D is perhaps TRBD1 or TRBD2 (5 bases each). The CDR3 totals 14 residues. The germline V and J ends were trimmed by 4 bases and 3 bases, with 14 bases remaining between them. Per germline, CDR1 SGHRS and CDR2 YFSETQ. DNA for the CDR3: TGCGCCAGCAGCCTGGAATCGGGACGCTACGAGCAGTACTTC. Translated: CASSLESGRYEQYF. The whole variable domain, remainder taken from reference TRBV5-1 and TRBJ2-7, is KAGVTQTPRYLIKTRGQQVTLSCSPISGHRSVSWYQQTPGQGLQFLFEYFSETQRNKGNFPGRFSGRQFSNSRSEMNVSTLELGDSALYLCASSLESGRYEQYFGPGTRLTVT.

In DNA form, the CDR3 reads TGTGCTAGTGGTCGCGGGACAGGAGAGACCCAGTACTTC. It specifies CASGRGTGETQYF. This sequence joins TRBV12-5 and TRBJ2-5, with TRBD1 matching over 8 bases. CDR1 and CDR2 (germline): LGHNT, FRNRAP. V trimming: 5 bases; J trimming: 4 bases; junction bases outside the gene matches: 3. The length of the CDR3 is 13 residues.

The CDR3: CASSSVASETQYF. DNA for the CDR3: TGTGCCAGCAGTTCTGTAGCCTCGGAGACCCAGTACTTC. The gene calls are TRBV7-9 and TRBJ2-5; D remains unclear. V lost 6 bases to trimming and J lost 5 bases, with 13 bases between them. Germline V CDR1 and CDR2: SEHNR, FQNEAQ (reference sequence). CDR3 length: 13 residues.